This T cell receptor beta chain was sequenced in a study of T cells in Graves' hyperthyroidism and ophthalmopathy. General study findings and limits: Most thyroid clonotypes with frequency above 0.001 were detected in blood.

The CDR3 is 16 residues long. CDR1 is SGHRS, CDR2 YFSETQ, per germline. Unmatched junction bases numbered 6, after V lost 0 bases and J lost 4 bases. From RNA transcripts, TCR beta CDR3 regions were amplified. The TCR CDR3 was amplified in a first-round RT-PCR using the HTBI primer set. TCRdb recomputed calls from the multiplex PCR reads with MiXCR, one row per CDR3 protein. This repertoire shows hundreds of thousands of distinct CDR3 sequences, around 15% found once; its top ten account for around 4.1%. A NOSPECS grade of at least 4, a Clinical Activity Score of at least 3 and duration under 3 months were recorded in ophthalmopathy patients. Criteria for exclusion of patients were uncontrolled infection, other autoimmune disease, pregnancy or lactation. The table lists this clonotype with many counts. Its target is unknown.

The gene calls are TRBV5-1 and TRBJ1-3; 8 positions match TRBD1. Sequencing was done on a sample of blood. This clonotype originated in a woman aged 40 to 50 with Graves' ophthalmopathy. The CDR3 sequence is CASSLATGTGGNTIYF. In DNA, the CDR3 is TGCGCCAGCAGCTTGGCAACCGGGACAGGAGGAAACACCATATATTTT. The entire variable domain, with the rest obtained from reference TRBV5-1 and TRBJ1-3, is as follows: KAGVTQTPRYLIKTRGQQVTLSCSPISGHRSVSWYQQTPGQGLQFLFEYFSETQRNKGNFPGRFSGRQFSNSRSEMNVSTLELGDSALYLCASSLATGTGGNTIYFGEGSWLTVV.